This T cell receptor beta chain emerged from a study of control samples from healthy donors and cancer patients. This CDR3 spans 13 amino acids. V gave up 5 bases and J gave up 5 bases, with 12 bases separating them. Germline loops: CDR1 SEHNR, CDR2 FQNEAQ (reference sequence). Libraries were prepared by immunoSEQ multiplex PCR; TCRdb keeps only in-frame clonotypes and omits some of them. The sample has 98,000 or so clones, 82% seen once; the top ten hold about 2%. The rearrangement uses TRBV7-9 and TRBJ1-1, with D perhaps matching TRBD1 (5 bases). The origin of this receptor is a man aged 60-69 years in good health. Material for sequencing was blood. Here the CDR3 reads CASSQTERTEAFF. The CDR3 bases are TGTGCCAGCAGCCAGACAGAGCGGACTGAAGCTTTCTTT.